A single sample gave rise to the 22 T cell receptor beta chains below, sequenced in a study of PD-L1 blockade in urothelial cancer. Time point denoted: pretreatment peripheral blood. Libraries were prepared by immunoSEQ multiplex PCR; TCRdb keeps only in-frame clonotypes and omits some of them. Here the sample spans 70,000 to 75,000 clones, about 90% being singletons. Here the sequenced sample was PBMCs, taken around atezolizumab (anti-PD-L1) treatment. The receptors were gathered from a man in his sixties or seventies with urothelial cancer.

The chain combines TRBV11-1 with TRBJ2-7; tentatively, D is TRBD1 (5 bases). CDR3 length: 14 amino acids. Germline CDR1 and CDR2: SGHAT and FQDESV (reference sequence). V lost 3 bases to trimming and J lost 2 bases, with 11 bases between them. CDR3 in DNA: TGTGCCAGCAGCTTCCAGGGTGTGGCCTACGAGCAGTACTTC. Translating gives CASSFQGVAYEQYF.

The chain is built from TRBV7-8 and TRBJ1-1; TRBD1 matches 7 bases. Germline loops: CDR1 SGHVS, CDR2 FQNEAQ. The junction had 6 bases not matched to a gene; V was cut back by 5 bases and J by 3 bases. This CDR3 has 14 residues. Here the CDR3 DNA reads TGTGCCAGCAGCCCGACAGGGATGGACACTGAAGCTTTCTTT. It is translated as CASSPTGMDTEAFF.

CDR3 sequence (DNA): TGTGCCAGCAGTTACTCCGGGTCCACGAATCAGCCCCAGCATTTT. Its protein is CASSYSGSTNQPQHF. The chain combines TRBV6-5 with TRBJ1-5; no clear D. This CDR3 region has 15 residues. The ends were cut back, 0 bases at V and 4 bases at J, with 10 bases in the middle. CDR1 MNHEY and CDR2 SVGAGI come from the germline V gene.

J is TRBJ2-1 and V is TRBV10-2; 7 bases agree with TRBD2. V lost 0 bases and J lost 3; bases outside the gene matches: 11. This CDR3 spans 18 amino acids. CDR1 and CDR2 (germline): WSHSY, SAAADI. Here the CDR3 DNA reads TGCGCCAGCAGTGAGTCGAAGTTTTGGGGGACTATCTACAATGAGCAGTTCTTC. Its protein product is CASSESKFWGTIYNEQFF.

The CDR3 is CASSTDRSMLAFF. As DNA, the CDR3 is TGTGCCAGTAGTACCGACAGGTCGATGTTGGCTTTCTTT. This chain connects TRBV19 to TRBJ1-1; possible D gene TRBD1, 6 bases. The germline V and J ends were trimmed by 4 bases and 11 bases, with 17 bases remaining between them. CDR1 and CDR2 from the germline V gene are LNHDA and SQIVND (reference sequence). This CDR3 comprises 13 residues.

V gene TRBV7-8 combines with J gene TRBJ2-2, with D uncertain. Deletions cut 0 bases from V and 2 bases from J, with 10 bases between. The CDR3 runs to 16 residues. Per the germline V gene, CDR1 is SGHVS and CDR2 is FQNEAQ. In DNA, the CDR3 is TGTGCCAGCAGCTTAGCTCGCGGCAGAAACACCGGGGAGCTGTTTTTT. Translated: CASSLARGRNTGELFF.

The rearrangement links TRBV28 to TRBJ1-5, with 9 bases lining up with TRBD1. CDR1 and CDR2 (germline): MDHEN, SYDVKM. The CDR3 loop spans 16 amino acids. V lost 4 bases, J lost 6 bases, and 10 bases stayed unmatched. As DNA, the CDR3 is TGTGCCAGCAGTTCCTACGGGACAGGGTCTGGTCAGCCCCAGCATTTT. Protein: CASSSYGTGSGQPQHF. The complete variable domain, with remaining parts taken from reference TRBV28 and TRBJ1-5, reads DVKVTQSSRYLVKRTGEKVFLECVQDMDHENMFWYRQDPGLGLRLIYFSYDVKMKEKGDIPEGYSVSREKKERFSLILESASTNQTSMYLCASSSYGTGSGQPQHFGDGTRLSIL.

As concerns this clone: Distinct nucleotide sequences in the sample also encode this CDR3. V and J are TRBV19 and TRBJ2-2; perhaps TRBD1 as D (5 bases). This CDR3 has 15 amino acids. Trimming pared 0 bases from V and 0 bases from J, leaving 5 bases between. Germline values: CDR1 LNHDA, CDR2 SQIVND (reference sequence). The CDR3 spells CASSIDRANTGELFF. The CDR3 DNA is TGTGCCAGTAGTATAGACAGGGCGAACACCGGGGAGCTGTTTTTT.

This clone was recorded a few times. The CDR3 loop reads CASSTREGEQYF. CDR3 sequence (DNA): TGTGCCAGCAGCACTAGGGAGGGCGAGCAGTACTTC. The J gene is TRBJ2-7, the V gene TRBV9; 7 bases are a match to TRBD2. The CDR3 has 12 amino acids. V was clipped by 4 bases and J by 6 bases; unmatched bases: 4. Germline loops: CDR1 SGDLS, CDR2 YYNGEE.

The V gene is TRBV5-1, the J gene TRBJ2-1, with D perhaps TRBD2 (6 bases). The CDR3 is 17 amino acids. The V gene lost 4 bases and the J gene lost 0 bases, with 17 bases spanning the gap. The germline V gene encodes CDR1 SGHRS and CDR2 YFSETQ. The CDR3: CASSRSLAPSSYNEQFF. CDR3 in DNA: TGCGCCAGCAGCAGATCCCTAGCGCCGAGCTCCTACAATGAGCAGTTCTTC.

The count of this clone is one. The rearrangement joins TRBV29-1 to TRBJ1-1; D is ambiguous. There are 12 residues in the CDR3. CDR1 and CDR2 from the germline V gene are SQVTM and ANQGSEA. V was clipped by 6 bases and J by 8 bases, with 16 bases between them. CDR3 loop: CSVGGLAGEAFF. The CDR3 DNA is TGCAGCGTCGGAGGACTAGCGGGAGAAGCTTTCTTT.

The rearrangement uses TRBV7-2 and TRBJ1-4, with unresolved D. V was trimmed by 1 base and J by 8 bases, leaving 8 bases between them. The V gene's germline CDR1 is SGHTA and CDR2 FQGNSA. This CDR3 comprises 13 residues. The CDR3 DNA is TGTGCCAGCAGCTTAGGAGTTAGCGAAAAACTGTTTTTT. Translating gives CASSLGVSEKLFF.

The gene calls are TRBV7-2 and TRBJ1-1, with D unresolved. The CDR3 contains 13 residues. V was shortened by 5 bases and J by 12 bases, with 19 bases between the two germline ends. From germline, CDR1 is SGHTA and CDR2 FQGNSA. CDR3: CASSPMQAFHTFF. The CDR3 nucleotides are TGTGCCAGCAGCCCGATGCAGGCTTTTCATACTTTCTTT. Combining the CDR3 with reference TRBV7-2 and TRBJ1-1 gives the whole variable domain GAGVSQSPSNKVTEKGKDVELRCDPISGHTALYWYRQSLGQGLEFLIYFQGNSAPDKSGLPSDRFSAERTGGSVSTLTIQRTQQEDSAVYLCASSPMQAFHTFFGQGTRLTVV.

The chain is built from TRBV14 and TRBJ2-3; 7 bases are shared with TRBD1. The CDR3 length is 13 residues. The V segment lost 5 bases and the J segment 5 bases; nucleotides outside the gene matches: 4. CDR1 is SGHDN, CDR2 FVKESK, per germline. CDR3 bases: TGTGCCAGCAGCACAGGGGTGGGAGATACGCAGTATTTT. The encoded protein is CASSTGVGDTQYF.

The chain combines TRBV10-2 with TRBJ2-3; D is perhaps TRBD2 (6 bases). Looked up from germline, CDR1 is WSHSY and CDR2 is SAAADI. V gave up 4 bases and J gave up 3 bases, with 11 bases separating them. The CDR3 consists of 14 residues. This CDR3 reads CASSGTGGTDTQYF. DNA of the CDR3: TGCGCCAGCAGTGGGACCGGAGGGACAGATACGCAGTATTTT.

The chain employs TRBV4-1 and TRBJ1-2; weak D call: TRBD1 (6 bases). The CDR3 sequence is 18 residues long. Trimming pared 0 bases from V and 1 base from J, leaving 18 bases between. Germline-derived CDR1 and CDR2 are MGHRA and YSYEKL. The CDR3, as DNA: TGCGCCAGCAGCCAAGAAGCAGGGGCCTCTTTCATTAACTATGGCTACACCTTC. This sequence encodes CASSQEAGASFINYGYTF.

This chain links TRBV30 with TRBJ2-3; D perhaps matches TRBD1 (6 bases). Trimming pared 7 bases from V and 3 bases from J, leaving 17 bases between. Looked up from germline, CDR1 is GTSNPN and CDR2 is SVGIG (reference sequence). This CDR3 spans 14 amino acids. CDR3 loop: CASKRGLQTDTQYF. CDR3 nucleotide sequence: TGTGCCTCAAAAAGGGGGTTACAGACAGATACGCAGTATTTT.

This chain links TRBV5-1 with TRBJ2-1; a weak D match, TRBD1 (5 bases). The germline V and J ends were trimmed by 1 base and 1 base, with 6 bases remaining between them. The CDR3 contains 14 residues. CDR1 and CDR2 from the germline V gene are SGHRS and YFSETQ. The CDR3 DNA is TGCGCCAGCAGCTTGTCAGGGTCCTACAATGAGCAGTTCTTC. Its protein product is CASSLSGSYNEQFF.

The J gene is TRBJ2-1, the V gene TRBV10-2, with 9 nucleotides matching TRBD2. The CDR3 has 14 amino acids. The junction had 5 bases not matched to a gene; V was cut back by 5 bases and J by 6 bases. Germline loops: CDR1 WSHSY, CDR2 SAAADI. CDR3 DNA: TGCGCCAGCAGTCCCGGGACTAGCTTCAATGAGCAGTTCTTC. Amino acids: CASSPGTSFNEQFF.

The chain recombines TRBV25-1 with TRBJ2-1; 10 positions match TRBD2. V gave up 4 bases and J gave up 5 bases; unmatched junction bases: 5. The length of the CDR3 is 15 residues. CDR1 is MGHDK and CDR2 is SYGVNS in the germline V gene. Written as DNA, the CDR3 is TGTGCCAGCAGTGCTCTAGCGGGAGTCAACAATGAGCAGTTCTTC. Protein product: CASSALAGVNNEQFF.

This clone was counted a single time. The J gene is TRBJ1-4, the V gene TRBV5-1; TRBD1 matches 7 bases. V dropped 4 bases and J dropped 3; count of bases not matched to a gene: 9. The CDR3 totals 16 residues. Germline CDR1 reads SGHRS; CDR2 reads YFSETQ. The CDR3 loop is CASSGPTGASNEKLFF. CDR3 bases: TGCGCCAGCAGCGGGCCCACAGGGGCTTCTAATGAAAAACTGTTTTTT.

The chain recombines TRBV28 with TRBJ1-4, with 7 bases fitting TRBD1. This CDR3 has 12 amino acids. Per the germline V gene, CDR1 is MDHEN and CDR2 is SYDVKM. V was clipped by 6 bases and J by 7 bases; unmatched bases: 2. The chain's CDR3 is CASSDRAEKLFF. In DNA form, the CDR3 reads TGTGCCAGCAGCGACAGGGCTGAAAAACTGTTTTTT.